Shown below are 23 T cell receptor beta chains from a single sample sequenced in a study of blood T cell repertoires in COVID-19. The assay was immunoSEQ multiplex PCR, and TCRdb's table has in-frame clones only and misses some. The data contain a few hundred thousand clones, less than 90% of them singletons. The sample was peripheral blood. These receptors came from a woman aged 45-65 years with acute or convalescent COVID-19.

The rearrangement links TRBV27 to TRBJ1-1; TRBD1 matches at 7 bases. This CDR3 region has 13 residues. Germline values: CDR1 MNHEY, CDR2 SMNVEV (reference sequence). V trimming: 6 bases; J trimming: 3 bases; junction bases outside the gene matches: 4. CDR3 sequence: CASRDRWDTEAFF. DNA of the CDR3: TGTGCCAGCAGGGACAGGTGGGACACTGAAGCTTTCTTT.

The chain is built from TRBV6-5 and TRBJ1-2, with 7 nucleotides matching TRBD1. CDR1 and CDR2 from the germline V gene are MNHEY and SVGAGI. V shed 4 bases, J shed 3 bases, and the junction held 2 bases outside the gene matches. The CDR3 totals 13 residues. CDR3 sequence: CASSFGTDYGYTF. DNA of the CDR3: TGTGCCAGCAGTTTCGGGACAGACTATGGCTACACCTTC.

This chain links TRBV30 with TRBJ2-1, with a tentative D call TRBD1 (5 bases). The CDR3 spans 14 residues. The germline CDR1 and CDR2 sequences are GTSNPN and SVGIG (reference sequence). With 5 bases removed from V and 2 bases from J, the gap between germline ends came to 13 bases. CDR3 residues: CAWEEDSPYNEQFF. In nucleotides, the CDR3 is TGTGCCTGGGAGGAAGACAGCCCCTACAATGAGCAGTTCTTC.

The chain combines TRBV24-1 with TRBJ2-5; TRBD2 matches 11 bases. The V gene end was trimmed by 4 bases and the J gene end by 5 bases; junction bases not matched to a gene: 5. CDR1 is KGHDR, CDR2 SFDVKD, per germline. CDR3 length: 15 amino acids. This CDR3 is CATSDLAGGRETQYF. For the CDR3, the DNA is TGTGCCACCAGTGACTTAGCGGGGGGGCGGGAGACCCAGTACTTC.

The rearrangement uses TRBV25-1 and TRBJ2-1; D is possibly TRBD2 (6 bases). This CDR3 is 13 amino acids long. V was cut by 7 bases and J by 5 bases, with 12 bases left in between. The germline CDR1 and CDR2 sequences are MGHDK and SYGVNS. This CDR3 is CASMVWGDNEQFF. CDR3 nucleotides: TGTGCCAGCATGGTGTGGGGGGACAATGAGCAGTTCTTC.

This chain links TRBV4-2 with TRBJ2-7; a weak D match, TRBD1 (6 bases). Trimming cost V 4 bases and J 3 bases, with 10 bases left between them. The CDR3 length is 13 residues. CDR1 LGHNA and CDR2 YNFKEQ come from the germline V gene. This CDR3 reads CASSREQGYEQYF. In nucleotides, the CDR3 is TGTGCCAGCAGCCGAGAACAGGGCTACGAGCAGTACTTC.

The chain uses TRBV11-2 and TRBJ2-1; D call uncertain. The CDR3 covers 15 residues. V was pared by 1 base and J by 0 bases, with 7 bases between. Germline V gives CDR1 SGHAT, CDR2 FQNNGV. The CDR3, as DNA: TGTGCCAGCAGCTTAGTTCCAGGCTCCTACAATGAGCAGTTCTTC. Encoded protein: CASSLVPGSYNEQFF.

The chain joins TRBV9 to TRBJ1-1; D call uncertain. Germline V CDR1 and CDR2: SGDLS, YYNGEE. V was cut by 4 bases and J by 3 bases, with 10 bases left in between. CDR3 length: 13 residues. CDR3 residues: CASSLTGDTEAFF. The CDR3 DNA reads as TGTGCCAGCAGCTTAACGGGAGACACTGAAGCTTTCTTT.

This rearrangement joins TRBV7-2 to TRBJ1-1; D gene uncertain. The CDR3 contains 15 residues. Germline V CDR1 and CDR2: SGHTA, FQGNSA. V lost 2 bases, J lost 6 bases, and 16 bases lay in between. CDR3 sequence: CASSLRSKEGAEAFF. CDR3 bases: TGTGCCAGCAGCTTACGGTCGAAAGAGGGCGCTGAAGCTTTCTTT.

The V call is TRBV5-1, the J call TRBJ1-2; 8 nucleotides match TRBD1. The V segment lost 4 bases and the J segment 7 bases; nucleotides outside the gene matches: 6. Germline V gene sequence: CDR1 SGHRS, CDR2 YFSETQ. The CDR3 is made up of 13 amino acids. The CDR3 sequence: CASSPGGSVGYTF. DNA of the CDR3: TGCGCCAGCAGCCCAGGGGGCTCGGTTGGCTACACCTTC.

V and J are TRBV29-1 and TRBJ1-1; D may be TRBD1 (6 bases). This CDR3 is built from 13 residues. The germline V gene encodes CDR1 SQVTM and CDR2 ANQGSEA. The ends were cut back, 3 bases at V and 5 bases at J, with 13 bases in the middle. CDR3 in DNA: TGCAGCGTTGATCGGGGGGCGGGAACTGAAGCTTTCTTT. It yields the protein CSVDRGAGTEAFF. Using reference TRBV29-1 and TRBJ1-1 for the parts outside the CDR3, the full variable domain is SAVISQKPSRDICQRGTSLTIQCQVDSQVTMMFWYRQQPGQSLTLIATANQGSEATYESGFVIDKFPISRPNLTFSTLTVSNMSPEDSSIYLCSVDRGAGTEAFFGQGTRLTVV.

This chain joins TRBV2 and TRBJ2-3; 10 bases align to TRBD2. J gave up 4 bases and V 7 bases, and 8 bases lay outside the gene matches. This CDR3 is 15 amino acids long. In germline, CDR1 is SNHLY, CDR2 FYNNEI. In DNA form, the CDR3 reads TGTGCCAGCACCGTACTAGCGGGAAAAGCAGATACGCAGTATTTT. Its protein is CASTVLAGKADTQYF.

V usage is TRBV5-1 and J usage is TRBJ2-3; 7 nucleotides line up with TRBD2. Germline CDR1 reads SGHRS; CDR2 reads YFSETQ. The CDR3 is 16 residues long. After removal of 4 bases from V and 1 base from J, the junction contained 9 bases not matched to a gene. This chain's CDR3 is CASSNGRLAGTDTQYF. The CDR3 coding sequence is TGCGCCAGCAGCAACGGTAGGCTAGCGGGCACAGATACGCAGTATTTT.

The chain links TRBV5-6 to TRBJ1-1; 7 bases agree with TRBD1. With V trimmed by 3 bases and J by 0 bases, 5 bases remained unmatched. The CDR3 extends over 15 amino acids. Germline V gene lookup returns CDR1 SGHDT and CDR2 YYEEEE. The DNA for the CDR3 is TGTGCCAGCAGCTGGGCCGGGACAGTGAACACTGAAGCTTTCTTT. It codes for CASSWAGTVNTEAFF.

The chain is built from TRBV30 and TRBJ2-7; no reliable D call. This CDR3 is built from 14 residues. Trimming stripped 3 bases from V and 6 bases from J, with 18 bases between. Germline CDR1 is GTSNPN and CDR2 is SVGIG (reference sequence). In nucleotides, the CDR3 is TGTGCCTGGAGCGCATCCGCTGGTAGAGTCGAGCAGTACTTC. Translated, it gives CAWSASAGRVEQYF.

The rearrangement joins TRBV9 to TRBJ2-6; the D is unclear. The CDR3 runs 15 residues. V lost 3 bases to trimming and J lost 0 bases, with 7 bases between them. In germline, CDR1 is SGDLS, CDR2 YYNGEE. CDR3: CASSGYSSGANVLTF. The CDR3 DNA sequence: TGTGCCAGCAGCGGATATAGCTCTGGGGCCAACGTCCTGACTTTC.

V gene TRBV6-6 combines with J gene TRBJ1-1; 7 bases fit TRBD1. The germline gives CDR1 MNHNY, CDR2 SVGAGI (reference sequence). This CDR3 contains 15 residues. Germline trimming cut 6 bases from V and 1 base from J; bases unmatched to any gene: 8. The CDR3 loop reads CASRKRQGGNTEAFF. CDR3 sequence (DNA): TGTGCCAGCAGGAAACGACAGGGCGGGAACACTGAAGCTTTCTTT.

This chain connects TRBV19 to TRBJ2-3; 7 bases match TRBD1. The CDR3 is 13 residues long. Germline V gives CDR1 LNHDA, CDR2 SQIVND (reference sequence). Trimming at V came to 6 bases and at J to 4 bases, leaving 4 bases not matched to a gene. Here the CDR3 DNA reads TGTGCCAGTAGCGTGACAGGGTCAGATACGCAGTATTTT. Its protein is CASSVTGSDTQYF.

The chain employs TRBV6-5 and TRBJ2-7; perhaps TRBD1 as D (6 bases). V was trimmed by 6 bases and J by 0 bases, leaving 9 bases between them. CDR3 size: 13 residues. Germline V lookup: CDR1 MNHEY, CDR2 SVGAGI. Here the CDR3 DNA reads TGTGCCAGCAGCCGACAGGACTCCTACGAGCAGTACTTC. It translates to CASSRQDSYEQYF.

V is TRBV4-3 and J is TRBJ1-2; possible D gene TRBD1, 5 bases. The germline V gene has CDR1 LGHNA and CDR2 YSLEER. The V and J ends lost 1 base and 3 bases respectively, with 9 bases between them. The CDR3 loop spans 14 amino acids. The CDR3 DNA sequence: TGCGCCAGCAGCCAAGGGGGGGTGGACTATGGCTACACCTTC. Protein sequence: CASSQGGVDYGYTF.

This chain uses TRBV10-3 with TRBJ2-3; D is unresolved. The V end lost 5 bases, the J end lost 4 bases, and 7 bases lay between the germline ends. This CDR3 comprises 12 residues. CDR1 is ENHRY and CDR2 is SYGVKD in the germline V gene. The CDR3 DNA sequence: TGTGCCATCAGTCCCCCTGCAGATACGCAGTATTTT. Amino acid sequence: CAISPPADTQYF.

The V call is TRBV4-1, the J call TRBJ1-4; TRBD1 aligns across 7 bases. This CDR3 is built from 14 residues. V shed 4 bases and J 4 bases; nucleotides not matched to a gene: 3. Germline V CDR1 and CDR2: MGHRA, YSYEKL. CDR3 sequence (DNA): TGCGCCAGCAGCCCGGACAGGATTAATGAAAAACTGTTTTTT. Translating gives CASSPDRINEKLFF.

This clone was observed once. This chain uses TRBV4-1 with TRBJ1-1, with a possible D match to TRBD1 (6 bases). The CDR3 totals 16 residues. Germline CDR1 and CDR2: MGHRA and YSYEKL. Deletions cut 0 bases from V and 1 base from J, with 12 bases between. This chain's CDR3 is CASSQDVGQTNTEAFF. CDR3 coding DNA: TGCGCCAGCAGCCAAGATGTCGGACAGACGAACACTGAAGCTTTCTTT.